The T cell receptor beta chain under discussion was sequenced for a study of blood T cell repertoires in COVID-19. TCRdb's table, derived via immunoSEQ multiplex PCR, lists solely in-frame clones and lacks some. The sample contains under 85,000 clones, roughly 82% of which appear only once. Material: peripheral blood. This receptor was identified in a human donor in a cohort sampled during active COVID-19.

DNA for the CDR3: TGTGCCAGCAGCTTATACAATCAGCCCCAGCATTTT. This codes for CASSLYNQPQHF. J is TRBJ1-5 and V is TRBV11-2; D remains unclear. Germline values: CDR1 SGHAT, CDR2 FQNNGV. CDR3 length: 12 residues. Trimming removed 2 bases at V and 3 bases at J, with 2 bases between. Full variable domain (outside the CDR3, taken from reference TRBV11-2 and TRBJ1-5): EAGVAQSPRYKIIEKRQSVAFWCNPISGHATLYWYQQILGQGPKLLIQFQNNGVVDDSQLPKDRFSAERLKGVDSTLKIQPAKLEDSAVYLCASSLYNQPQHFGDGTRLSIL.